This T cell receptor (beta chain) was sequenced during a study of identical twins. TCRdb reanalysed the 5' RACE reads using MiXCR and keeps one entry per CDR3 protein. The sample shows 450,000 or so distinct CDR3 sequences, 14% of them seen only once. The CDR3 is 15 amino acids. Germline assignment: CDR1 SGHAT and CDR2 FQDESV (reference sequence). V lost 5 bases and J 2 bases, leaving 12 bases between the germline ends. Worth noting for this clonotype: Antigen unknown.

Study outcomes and limitations: Among beta out-of-frame sequences, excess sharing between twins appeared weaker. Compared with models, monozygotic twins showed more out-of-frame TCR alpha sharing. One should note that invariant MAIT and iNKT cells could partly confound zero-insertion analyses.

Another study also made use of these data, one on yellow fever vaccine responses in identical twins. That study adds: Twins showed a vaccine T cell response that reportedly seemed partly convergent, partly personalized.

This chain joins TRBV11-1 and TRBJ2-2; weak D call: TRBD2 (5 bases). The origin of this receptor is a woman aged 18-35 years in good health. Sequencing was done on a sample of CD4+ T cells sorted from blood. The CDR3 region is CASSAGILNTGELFF. CDR3 bases: TGTGCCAGCAGCGCCGGGATACTAAACACCGGGGAGCTGTTTTTT.